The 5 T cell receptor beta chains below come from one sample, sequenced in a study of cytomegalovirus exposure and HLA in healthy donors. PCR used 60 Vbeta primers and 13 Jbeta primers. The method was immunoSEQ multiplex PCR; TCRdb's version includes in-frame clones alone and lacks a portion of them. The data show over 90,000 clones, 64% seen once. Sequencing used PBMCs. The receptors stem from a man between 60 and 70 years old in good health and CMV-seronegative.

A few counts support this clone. The CDR3 coding sequence is TGTGCCAGCTCACCTACAGGGACGGGTCAGCCCCAGCATTTT. It is translated as CASSPTGTGQPQHF. The chain combines TRBV18 with TRBJ1-5; tentative D call: TRBD1 (6 bases). The V end lost 3 bases, the J end lost 6 bases, and 12 bases lay between the germline ends. Germline-derived CDR1 and CDR2 are KGHSH and LQKENI. The CDR3 sequence is 14 residues long.

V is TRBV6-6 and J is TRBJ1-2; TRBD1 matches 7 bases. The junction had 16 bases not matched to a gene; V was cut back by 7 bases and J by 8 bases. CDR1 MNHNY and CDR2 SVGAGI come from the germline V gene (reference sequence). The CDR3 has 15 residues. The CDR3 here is CASTDRDRSGFGYTF. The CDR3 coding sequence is TGTGCCAGCACCGACAGGGACCGTTCGGGATTCGGCTACACCTTC.

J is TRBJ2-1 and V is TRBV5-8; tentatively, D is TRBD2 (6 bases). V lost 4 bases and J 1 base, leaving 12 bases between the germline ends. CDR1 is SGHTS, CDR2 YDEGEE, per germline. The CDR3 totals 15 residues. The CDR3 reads CASSLRTISYNEQFF. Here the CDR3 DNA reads TGTGCCAGCAGCCTAAGGACTATTTCCTACAATGAGCAGTTCTTC.

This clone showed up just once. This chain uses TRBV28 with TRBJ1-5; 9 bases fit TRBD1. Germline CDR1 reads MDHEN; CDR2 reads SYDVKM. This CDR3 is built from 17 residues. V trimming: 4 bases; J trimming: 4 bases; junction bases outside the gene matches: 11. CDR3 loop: CASSSWTGQGGNQPQHF. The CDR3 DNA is TGTGCCAGCAGTTCCTGGACGGGACAGGGTGGTAATCAGCCCCAGCATTTT.

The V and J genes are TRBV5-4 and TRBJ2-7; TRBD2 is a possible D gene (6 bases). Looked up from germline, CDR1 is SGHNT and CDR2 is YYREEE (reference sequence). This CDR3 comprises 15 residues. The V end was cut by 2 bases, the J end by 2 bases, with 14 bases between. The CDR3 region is CASSLNSGLTYEQYF. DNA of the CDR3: TGTGCCAGCAGCTTAAATAGCGGCTTAACCTACGAGCAGTACTTC.